One sample yielded the 24 T cell receptor beta chains listed below, sequenced in a study of cytomegalovirus exposure and HLA in healthy donors. PCR employed 60 Vbeta and 13 Jbeta primers. The method was immunoSEQ multiplex PCR; TCRdb's version includes in-frame clones alone and lacks a portion of them. The sample yields around 220,000 clones, roughly 80% seen once. Sample: PBMCs. The origin of the receptors is a girl aged 2-10 years in good health and CMV-seronegative.

The chain is built from TRBV11-2 and TRBJ2-5; TRBD2 aligns across 7 bases. J was trimmed by 1 base and V by 3 bases; bases with no gene match: 14. Germline CDR1 is SGHAT and CDR2 is FQNNGV. The CDR3 runs to 18 residues. The CDR3 reads CASSLWLAVPEGQETQYF. The CDR3 DNA is TGTGCCAGCAGCTTGTGGCTAGCGGTCCCGGAGGGCCAAGAGACCCAGTACTTC.

The rearrangement uses TRBV6-1 and TRBJ1-2; no reliable D call. CDR3 length: 14 residues. Germline-derived CDR1 and CDR2 are MNHNS and SASEGT. V shed 3 bases and J shed 5 bases, with 13 bases lying between them. The CDR3 bases are TGTGCCAGCAGTGAGAGACCAGGTCGTTATGGCTACACCTTC. Translation: CASSERPGRYGYTF.

This chain connects TRBV5-4 to TRBJ2-3; D possibly corresponds to TRBD1 (5 bases). The germline CDR1 and CDR2 sequences are SGHNT and YYREEE (reference sequence). Trimming left V 0 bases short and J 2 bases short, with 13 bases between. The CDR3 sequence is 16 residues long. The CDR3 DNA is TGTGCCAGCAGCTTGGAAGGGGTGCTGTTCACAGATACGCAGTATTTT. This sequence encodes CASSLEGVLFTDTQYF.

In nucleotides, the CDR3 is TGTGCCAGCTCACCAAGCCTGGGGCAGGGGTTAATCTATGGCTACACCTTC. Residues: CASSPSLGQGLIYGYTF. The chain is built from TRBV18 and TRBJ1-2, with D possibly being TRBD1 (6 bases). V lost 2 bases and J 4 bases, leaving 20 bases between the germline ends. The length of the CDR3 is 17 residues. Germline CDR1 KGHSH, CDR2 LQKENI.

The genes are TRBV7-9 and TRBJ1-2; D call uncertain. CDR3 size: 14 residues. V gave up 0 bases and J gave up 8 bases, with 13 bases separating them. Looked up from germline, CDR1 is SEHNR and CDR2 is FQNEAQ (reference sequence). For the CDR3, the DNA is TGTGCCAGCAGCTTAGCGGCGATTGGGAGCGGCTACACCTTC. Translated: CASSLAAIGSGYTF.

V and J are TRBV4-1 and TRBJ2-1; 9 bases align to TRBD2. V shed 1 base and J 2 bases; nucleotides not matched to a gene: 9. The germline CDR1 and CDR2 sequences are MGHRA and YSYEKL. This CDR3 is 18 amino acids long. The CDR3 DNA is TGCGCCAGCAGCCAAGTTTGGCGGGAGGGCCGGGCCTACAATGAGCAGTTCTTC. Amino acids: CASSQVWREGRAYNEQFF.

V is TRBV7-3 and J is TRBJ1-1, with 8 bases lining up with TRBD1. V lost 2 bases, J lost 1 base, and 9 bases stayed unmatched. CDR1 and CDR2 (germline): SGHTA, FQGTGA. The CDR3 is made up of 17 amino acids. CDR3 protein: CASSLQGAVMGNTEAFF. CDR3 DNA sequence: TGTGCCAGCAGCTTACAGGGGGCAGTCATGGGGAACACTGAAGCTTTCTTT.

This clone was seen only a few times. V usage is TRBV7-7 and J usage is TRBJ2-5; tentative D call: TRBD2 (6 bases). V lost 1 base and J 1 base, leaving 10 bases between the germline ends. The CDR3 length is 15 residues. Germline assignment: CDR1 SSHAT and CDR2 FNYEAQ (reference sequence). CDR3 loop: CASSLGRVFQETQYF. The CDR3 DNA reads as TGTGCCAGCAGCTTAGGGAGGGTCTTCCAAGAGACCCAGTACTTC.

This chain uses TRBV30 with TRBJ2-1, with 7 bases that match TRBD1. From germline, CDR1 is GTSNPN and CDR2 SVGIG (reference sequence). The V gene end was trimmed by 0 bases and the J gene end by 5 bases; junction bases not matched to a gene: 7. The CDR3 spans 15 residues. In DNA, the CDR3 is TGTGCCTGGAGTGTCGGCGCAGGGGGAGACAATGAGCAGTTCTTC. Protein: CAWSVGAGGDNEQFF. Drawing the rest from reference TRBV30 and TRBJ2-1, the complete variable domain is SQTIHQWPATLVQPVGSPLSLECTVEGTSNPNLYWYRQAAGRGLQLLFYSVGIGQISSEVPQNLSASRPQDRQFILSSKKLLLSDSGFYLCAWSVGAGGDNEQFFGPGTRLTVL.

V and J are TRBV6-4 and TRBJ2-1, with 8 bases aligning to TRBD2. Germline CDR1 MRHNA, CDR2 SNTAGT. This CDR3 region has 15 residues. J was trimmed by 0 bases and V by 2 bases; bases with no gene match: 0. The CDR3 DNA reads as TGTGCCAGCAGTGACCTAGCGGGCTCCTACAATGAGCAGTTCTTC. This translates into CASSDLAGSYNEQFF.

As regards this clone: The junction does not match germline at one end; this may be a read error. The chain employs TRBV9 and TRBJ1-2; TRBD1 matches at 7 bases. The CDR3 runs 14 residues. The V gene's germline CDR1 is SGDLS and CDR2 YYNGEE. CDR3 DNA: TGTGCCAGCAGCGTAGGGGGACAGAACTATGGCTACACCTTT. Its protein product is CASSVGGQNYGYTF.

The chain couples TRBV2 to TRBJ2-7, with 8 bases lining up with TRBD1. Unmatched junction bases numbered 6, after V lost 6 bases and J lost 5 bases. The CDR3 loop spans 13 amino acids. CDR1 and CDR2 from the germline V gene are SNHLY and FYNNEI. Here the CDR3 reads CASSQDRVHEQYF. CDR3 nucleotide sequence: TGTGCCAGCAGCCAGGACAGGGTCCACGAGCAGTACTTC.

The CDR3 DNA follows: TGCGCCAGCGCCCTCCGGGACAGCAACACCGGGGAGCTGTTTTTT. Translated, it gives CASALRDSNTGELFF. The genes are TRBV5-1 and TRBJ2-2, with 7 bases lining up with TRBD1. V shed 7 bases, J shed 2 bases, and the junction held 8 bases outside the gene matches. Germline V gives CDR1 SGHRS, CDR2 YFSETQ. The CDR3 covers 15 residues.

The chain carries TRBV6-5 and TRBJ2-1; weak D call: TRBD2 (5 bases). The length of the CDR3 is 14 residues. Germline V CDR1 and CDR2: MNHEY, SVGAGI. V lost 2 bases and J 5 bases, leaving 10 bases between the germline ends. CDR3 sequence: CASSYSRRDNEQFF. The CDR3 bases are TGTGCCAGCAGTTACAGTAGGCGGGACAATGAGCAGTTCTTC.

This CDR3 reads CASSIAGNIYEQYF. CDR3 bases: TGTGCCAGTAGTATAGCAGGGAATATCTACGAGCAGTACTTC. The V call is TRBV19, the J call TRBJ2-7, with D maybe TRBD1 (5 bases). The germline gives CDR1 LNHDA, CDR2 SQIVND (reference sequence). The CDR3 contains 14 residues. The germline V and J ends were trimmed by 1 base and 3 bases, with 10 bases remaining between them.

This clone appeared a few times. The V and J genes are TRBV7-3 and TRBJ2-1; TRBD2 aligns across 8 bases. The CDR3 spans 15 residues. CDR1 SGHTA and CDR2 FQGTGA come from the germline V gene. V lost 4 bases and J lost 7; bases outside the gene matches: 9. CDR3 sequence (DNA): TGTGCCAGCAGCTCGGACGGGGGGGCAGGAAATGAGCAGTTCTTC. Amino acids: CASSSDGGAGNEQFF.

The rearrangement uses TRBV5-1 and TRBJ1-1; perhaps TRBD1 as D (6 bases). Deletions cut 0 bases from V and 0 bases from J, with 9 bases between. The CDR3 spans 15 residues. Germline CDR1 and CDR2: SGHRS and YFSETQ. The DNA for the CDR3 is TGCGCCAGCAGCTTGGGCCAGGGGTTGAACACTGAAGCTTTCTTT. Amino acid sequence: CASSLGQGLNTEAFF.

About this clone itself: One junction end does not reproduce the germline sequence, and a read error may be involved. This chain links TRBV7-9 with TRBJ2-7; the D gene is possibly TRBD1 (6 bases). Germline V gene data show CDR1 as SEHNR and CDR2 as FQNEAQ (reference sequence). The CDR3 contains 12 residues. The CDR3 DNA follows: TGTTCCAGCAGGGGCGAGGGCGACGAGCAGTACTTC. This encodes CSSRGEGDEQYF.

The gene calls are TRBV5-1 and TRBJ2-7; D not certain. Germline loops: CDR1 SGHRS, CDR2 YFSETQ. Deletions cut 4 bases from V and 6 bases from J, with 14 bases between. The CDR3 totals 13 residues. The CDR3 sequence: CASSLSRVSEQYF. The CDR3 DNA reads TGCGCCAGCAGCCTATCTCGGGTCTCCGAGCAGTACTTC.

J is TRBJ2-3 and V is TRBV21-1; the D call in the table, TRBD2, was not verified against the DNA. TRBV21-1 is assigned pseudogene status. CDR3 length: 15 amino acids. The CDR3 sequence is CASSIQRPYTDTQYF. The CDR3 DNA follows: TGTGCCAGCAGCATCCAGCGGCCCTACACAGATACGCAGTATTTT.

V usage is TRBV6-1 and J usage is TRBJ1-5; no clear D. With 6 bases removed from V and 0 bases from J, the gap between germline ends came to 9 bases. Germline CDR1 and CDR2: MNHNS and SASEGT. The CDR3 is 14 residues long. This CDR3 is CASSRGYSNQPQHF. The CDR3 nucleotides read TGTGCCAGCAGCAGAGGATATAGCAATCAGCCCCAGCATTTT.

The chain uses TRBV10-3 and TRBJ2-5, with 8 positions matching TRBD2. The CDR3 contains 12 residues. V lost 6 bases and J lost 5; bases outside the gene matches: 2. The germline V gene encodes CDR1 ENHRY and CDR2 SYGVKD. The CDR3 DNA sequence: TGTGCCATCAGGGGACTAGACGAGACCCAGTACTTC. Protein: CAIRGLDETQYF.

The chain couples TRBV27 to TRBJ1-4, with TRBD1 matching over 10 bases. The V and J ends lost 9 bases and 7 bases, in that order; junction bases with no gene match: 8. The length of the CDR3 is 14 residues. Germline assignment: CDR1 MNHEY and CDR2 SMNVEV (reference sequence). CDR3 bases: TGTGCCAGTACCTCCGGGACAGGGGTTGAAAAACTGTTTTTT. Protein: CASTSGTGVEKLFF.

The table lists this clone with a few counts. V usage is TRBV7-9 and J usage is TRBJ2-1; 10 nucleotides align to TRBD2. CDR1 is SEHNR and CDR2 is FQNEAQ in the germline V gene (reference sequence). This CDR3 contains 16 residues. Trimming cost V 3 bases and J 8 bases; bases outside gene matches: 10. The CDR3 reads CASSLSESGRAHEQFF. CDR3 nucleotide sequence: TGTGCCAGCAGCTTGTCCGAGAGCGGGAGGGCCCATGAGCAGTTCTTC.